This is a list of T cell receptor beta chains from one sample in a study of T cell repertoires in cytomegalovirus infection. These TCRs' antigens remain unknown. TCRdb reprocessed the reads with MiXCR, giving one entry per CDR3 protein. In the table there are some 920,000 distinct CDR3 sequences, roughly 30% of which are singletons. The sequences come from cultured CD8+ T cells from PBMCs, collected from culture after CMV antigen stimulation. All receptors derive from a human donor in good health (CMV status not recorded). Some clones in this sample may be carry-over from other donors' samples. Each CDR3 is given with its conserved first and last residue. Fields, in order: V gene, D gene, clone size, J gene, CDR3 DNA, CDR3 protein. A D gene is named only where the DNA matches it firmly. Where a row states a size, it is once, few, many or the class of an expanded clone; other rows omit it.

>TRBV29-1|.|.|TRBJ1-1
TGCAGCGTTGAAGATCTGGGGAACACTGAAGCTTTCTTT
CSVEDLGNTEAFF
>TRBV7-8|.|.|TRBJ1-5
TGTGCCAGCAGCTTAGAACCGAGTCAGCCCCAGCATTTT
CASSLEPSQPQHF
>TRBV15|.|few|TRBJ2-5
TGTGCCACCAGCAGAGATCATCAGGGAGAGACCCAGTACTTC
CATSRDHQGETQYF
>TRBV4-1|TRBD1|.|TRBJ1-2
TGCGCCAGCAGCCATGATATCCAGACAGGGGTAGGCGGCTACACCTTC
CASSHDIQTGVGGYTF
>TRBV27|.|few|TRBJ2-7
TGTGCCAGCTCCCCGTGGGATACCTACGAGCAGTACTTC
CASSPWDTYEQYF
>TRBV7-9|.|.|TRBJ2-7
TGTGCCAGCACCCCCCCCACTGTCTGGATTCCAAGCTGCGAGCAGTACTTC
CASTPPTVWIPSCEQYF
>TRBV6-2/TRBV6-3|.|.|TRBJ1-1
TGTGCCAGCAGTTGGTTGCGAAACACTGAAGCTTTCTTT
CASSWLRNTEAFF
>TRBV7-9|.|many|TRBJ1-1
TGTGCCAGCAGCGCGAGGGACCTCATGAAGAATGAAGCTTTCTTT
CASSARDLMKNEAFF
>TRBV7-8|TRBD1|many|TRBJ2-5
TGTGCCAGCAGCTTAGATCTCGGGACAGGGGTTAAAGAGACCCAGTACTTC
CASSLDLGTGVKETQYF
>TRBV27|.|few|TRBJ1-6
TGTGCCAGCAGTTTATCGGGTCCAAGCTCCTATAATTCACCCCTCCACTTT
CASSLSGPSSYNSPLHF
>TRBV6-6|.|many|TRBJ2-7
TGTGCCAGCAGTTATGGCCGAAAGAGCTCCTACGAGCAGTACTTC
CASSYGRKSSYEQYF
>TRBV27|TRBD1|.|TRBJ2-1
TGTGCCAGCAGTTTAGGGACAGAGAACAATGAGCAGTTCTTC
CASSLGTENNEQFF
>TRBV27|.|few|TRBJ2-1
TGTGCCAGCAGTTCCCAAGAACAACCGGGATATCATGAGCAGTTCTTC
CASSSQEQPGYHEQFF
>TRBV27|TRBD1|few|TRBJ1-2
TGTGCCAGCGGAATTCTAGGGGGCTTAGTAGTCGACTACACCTTC
CASGILGGLVVDYTF
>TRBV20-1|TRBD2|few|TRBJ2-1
TGCAGTGTTCCGGGACTAGCGGGGGGGTCCGGGCAGTTCTTC
CSVPGLAGGSGQFF
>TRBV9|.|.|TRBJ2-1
TGTGCCAGCAGCGTAGCAGTCGTCTACAATGAGCAGTTCTTC
CASSVAVVYNEQFF
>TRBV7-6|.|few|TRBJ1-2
TGTGCCAGCAGCTTGGTAAGGGACGGGGAGGATGGCTACACCTTC
CASSLVRDGEDGYTF
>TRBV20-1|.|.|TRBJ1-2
TGCAGTGCTAGAGATTGGGGGCGGGCCGATGGCTACACCTTC
CSARDWGRADGYTF
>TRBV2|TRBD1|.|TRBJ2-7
TGTGCCAGCCGAGGACAGGACTTCTACGAGCAGTACTTC
CASRGQDFYEQYF
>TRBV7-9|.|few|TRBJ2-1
TGTGCCAGCAGCTTAGACGGCGGTCTAAACTACAATGAGCAGTTCTTC
CASSLDGGLNYNEQFF
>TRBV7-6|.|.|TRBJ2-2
TGTGCCAGCAGCCCCGGGCCGGGGACCGGGGAGCTGTTTTTT
CASSPGPGTGELFF
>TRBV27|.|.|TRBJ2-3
TGTGCCAGCAGCTTCCTGACCGGGACCACAGATACGCAGTATTTT
CASSFLTGTTDTQYF
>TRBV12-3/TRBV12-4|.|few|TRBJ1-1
TGTGCCAGCACCGGGGACTTCAGAGCTTTCTTT
CASTGDFRAFF
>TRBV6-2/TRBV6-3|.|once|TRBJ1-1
TGTGCCAGCACCCAAGCGGGCTGGGACAAGAACACTGAAGCTTTCTTT
CASTQAGWDKNTEAFF
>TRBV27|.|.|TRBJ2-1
TGTGCCAGCAGTTCTGCCCACTCCTACAATGAGCAGTTCTTC
CASSSAHSYNEQFF
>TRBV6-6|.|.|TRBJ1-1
TGTGCCACCATTCAAACCGTTGAAGCTTTCTTT
CATIQTVEAFF
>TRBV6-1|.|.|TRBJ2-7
TGTGCCAGCAGTGTCAACTACGAGCAGTACTTC
CASSVNYEQYF
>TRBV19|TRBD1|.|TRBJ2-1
TGTGCCAGTAGTTGGACAGGGGCCGTCTACAATGAGCAGTTCTTC
CASSWTGAVYNEQFF
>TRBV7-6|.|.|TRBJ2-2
TGTGCCAGCATCAGGCCGAACACCGGGGAGCTGTTTTTT
CASIRPNTGELFF
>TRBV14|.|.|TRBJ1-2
TGTGCCAGCAGCCGACTGCCCTTTTATGGCTACACCTTC
CASSRLPFYGYTF
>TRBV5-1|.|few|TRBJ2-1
TGCGCCAGCAGCTTGCGGGACATAAGATACAATGAGCAGTTCTTC
CASSLRDIRYNEQFF